These 11 T cell receptor beta chains share one sample of origin, sequenced in a study of shared clonotypes between healthy human individuals. Measured with immunoSEQ multiplex PCR; TCRdb has only the in-frame clones, and not every one. The repertoire consists of a few million clones, with approximately 93% occurring once and the leading ten covering about 0.39%. Sequenced input: naive CD4+ T cells from PBMCs. Stated subset: CD45RA+ positively selected. These receptors all stem from a man aged 18-30 years in good health. Some clones in this sample may be carry-over from other donors' samples.

This chain links TRBV2 with TRBJ2-3, with D perhaps TRBD2 (5 bases). This CDR3 comprises 14 residues. Germline V gene data show CDR1 as SNHLY and CDR2 as FYNNEI. Trimming took 1 base from V and 4 from J, leaving 9 bases between them. The CDR3 nucleotides read TGTGCCAGCAGTGAAGAGCGGCTAGCAGATACGCAGTATTTT. It encodes CASSEERLADTQYF.

This chain connects TRBV7-2 to TRBJ2-7; D perhaps matches TRBD1 (6 bases). Germline CDR1 SGHTA, CDR2 FQGNSA. CDR3 size: 19 residues. Trimming took off 5 bases at V and 3 bases at J, with 29 bases between the two ends. This chain's CDR3 is CASSPQGTLGRDRFYEQYF. CDR3 DNA sequence: TGTGCCAGCAGCCCCCAAGGGACACTAGGTAGGGATCGATTCTACGAGCAGTACTTC.

This chain uses TRBV7-2 with TRBJ2-3, with D maybe TRBD1 (6 bases). V lost 3 bases, J lost 4 bases, and 11 bases lay in between. Germline lookup yields CDR1 SGHTA and CDR2 FQGNSA. The CDR3 totals 14 residues. In DNA, the CDR3 is TGTGCCAGCAGCTTCCTGACAGGACCAGATACGCAGTATTTT. This encodes CASSFLTGPDTQYF.

This chain's CDR3 is CAWSSGLAGGNEQYF. The CDR3 coding sequence is TGTGCCTGGAGTTCCGGACTAGCGGGAGGTAACGAGCAGTACTTC. The chain links TRBV30 to TRBJ2-7; 14 nucleotides match TRBD2. Germline CDR1 GTSNPN, CDR2 SVGIG (reference sequence). This CDR3 contains 15 residues. The J segment lost 5 bases and the V segment lost 2 bases, leaving 5 bases of the junction unmatched.

This chain connects TRBV14 to TRBJ2-6; TRBD2 might be the D (6 bases). The V gene's germline CDR1 is SGHDN and CDR2 FVKESK. The CDR3 extends over 20 amino acids. V lost 2 bases, J lost 0 bases, and 20 bases lay in between. DNA for the CDR3: TGTGCCAGCAGCCAAAAGCGATGGGAGGTCCTCTCCTCTGGGGCCAACGTCCTGACTTTC. It yields the protein CASSQKRWEVLSSGANVLTF.

The chain links TRBV19 to TRBJ1-5; possibly TRBD1 for D (5 bases). This CDR3 contains 19 residues. Trimming shortened V by 5 bases and J by 5 bases, and 28 bases separated the two germline ends. Per germline, CDR1 LNHDA and CDR2 SQIVND (reference sequence). For the CDR3, the DNA is TGTGCCAGTAGTGAGAGGGGCCGTCTCCTCCCGTTACCTCATCAGCCCCAGCATTTT. As protein: CASSERGRLLPLPHQPQHF.

J is TRBJ2-1 and V is TRBV27; TRBD2 agrees at 11 bases. The CDR3 contains 14 residues. Germline lookup yields CDR1 MNHEY and CDR2 SMNVEV (reference sequence). With 5 bases clipped from V and 10 bases from J, the junction kept 7 bases outside the gene matches. The CDR3 DNA is TGTGCCAGCAGTCAACGACTAGCGGGAATGGAGCAGTTCTTC. Protein: CASSQRLAGMEQFF.

V usage is TRBV11-2 and J usage is TRBJ1-1; 8 bases line up with TRBD1. Germline trimming cut 4 bases from V and 0 bases from J; bases unmatched to any gene: 4. The germline V gene has CDR1 SGHAT and CDR2 FQNNGV. The CDR3 length is 15 residues. CDR3 region: CASSSGQGVNTEAFF. CDR3 DNA: TGTGCCAGCAGCTCAGGACAGGGCGTGAACACTGAAGCTTTCTTT. The whole variable domain, remainder taken from reference TRBV11-2 and TRBJ1-1, is EAGVAQSPRYKIIEKRQSVAFWCNPISGHATLYWYQQILGQGPKLLIQFQNNGVVDDSQLPKDRFSAERLKGVDSTLKIQPAKLEDSAVYLCASSSGQGVNTEAFFGQGTRLTVV.

The J gene is TRBJ2-5, the V gene TRBV7-3, with D maybe TRBD2 (5 bases). CDR3 length equals 15 residues. The V and J ends lost 5 bases and 4 bases respectively, with 17 bases between them. In germline, CDR1 is SGHTA, CDR2 FQGTGA. CDR3 sequence: CASSPTRDILETQYF. For the CDR3, the DNA is TGTGCCAGCAGCCCAACCCGGGATATTTTAGAGACCCAGTACTTC.

This sequence joins TRBV19 and TRBJ1-4; possible D gene TRBD1, 5 bases. Deletions cut 6 bases from V and 16 bases from J, with 18 bases between. The CDR3 contains 12 residues. Looked up from germline, CDR1 is LNHDA and CDR2 is SQIVND (reference sequence). CDR3 residues: CASRRGPQEPFF. CDR3 sequence (DNA): TGTGCCAGTAGGAGGGGACCTCAAGAGCCGTTTTTT.

The chain joins TRBV18 to TRBJ2-1, with D unresolved. CDR1 and CDR2 from the germline V gene are KGHSH and LQKENI. Trimming took 0 bases from V and 5 from J, leaving 8 bases between them. The CDR3 loop spans 14 amino acids. The CDR3 here is CASSPPSADNEQFF. CDR3 sequence (DNA): TGTGCCAGCTCACCACCGTCTGCGGACAATGAGCAGTTCTTC.